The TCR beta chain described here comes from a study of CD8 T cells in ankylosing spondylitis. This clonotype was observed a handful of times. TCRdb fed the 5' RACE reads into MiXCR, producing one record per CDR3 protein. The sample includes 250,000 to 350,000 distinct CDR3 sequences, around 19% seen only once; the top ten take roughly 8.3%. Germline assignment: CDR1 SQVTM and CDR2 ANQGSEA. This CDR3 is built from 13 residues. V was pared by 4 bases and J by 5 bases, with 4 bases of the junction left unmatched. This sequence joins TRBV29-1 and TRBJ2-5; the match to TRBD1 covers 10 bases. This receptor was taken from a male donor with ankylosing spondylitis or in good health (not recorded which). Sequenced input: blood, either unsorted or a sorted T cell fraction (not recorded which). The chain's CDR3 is CSVGGTGAETQYF. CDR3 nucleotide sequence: TGCAGCGTTGGCGGGACAGGGGCGGAGACCCAGTACTTC.